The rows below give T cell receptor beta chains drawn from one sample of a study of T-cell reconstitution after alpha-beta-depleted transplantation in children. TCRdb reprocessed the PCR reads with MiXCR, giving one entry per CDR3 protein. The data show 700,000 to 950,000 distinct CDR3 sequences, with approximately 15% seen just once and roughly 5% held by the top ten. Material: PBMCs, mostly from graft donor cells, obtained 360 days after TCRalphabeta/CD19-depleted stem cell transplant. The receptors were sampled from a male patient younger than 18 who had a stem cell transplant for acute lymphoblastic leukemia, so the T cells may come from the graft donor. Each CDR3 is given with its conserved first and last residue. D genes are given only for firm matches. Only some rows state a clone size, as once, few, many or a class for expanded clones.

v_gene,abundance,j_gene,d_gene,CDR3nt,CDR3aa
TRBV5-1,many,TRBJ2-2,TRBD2,TGCGCCAGCAGCTCAGCGGGGGCGAACACCGGGGAGCTGTTTTTT,CASSSAGANTGELFF
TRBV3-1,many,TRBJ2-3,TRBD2,TGTGCCAGCAGCCAAGAGACTAGCGGCACAGATACGCAGTATTTT,CASSQETSGTDTQYF
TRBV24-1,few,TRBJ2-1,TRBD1,TGTGCCACCAGTGATTTGGGTGGGACAGGGCGCTCCTACAATGAGCAGTTCTTC,CATSDLGGTGRSYNEQFF
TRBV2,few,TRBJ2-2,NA,TGTGCCAGAGCTGACAGTTCGAACACCGGGGAGCTGTTTTTT,CARADSSNTGELFF
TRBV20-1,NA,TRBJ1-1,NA,TGCAGTGCTAGAGATCGGAAAGGGTTCATGAACACTGAAGCTTTCTTT,CSARDRKGFMNTEAFF
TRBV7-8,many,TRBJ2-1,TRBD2,TGTGCCAGCAGCTTAATCGGACTAGCGGGGTACAATGAGCAGTTCTTC,CASSLIGLAGYNEQFF
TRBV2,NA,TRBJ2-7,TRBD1,TGTGCCAGCAGACATCCGGGACAGGTCTACGAGCAGTACTTC,CASRHPGQVYEQYF
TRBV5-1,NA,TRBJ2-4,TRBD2,TGCGCCAGCAGCTCCCATATTAACCTTGGACTAGCGGGCCCTTTAATTCAGTACTTC,CASSSHINLGLAGPLIQYF
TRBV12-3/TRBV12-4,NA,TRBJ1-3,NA,TGTGCCAGCAGTTACCCCCTCCCACCAGGACCCGGTGGAAACACCATATATTTT,CASSYPLPPGPGGNTIYF
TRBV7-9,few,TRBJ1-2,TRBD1,TGTGCCAGCAGCTCTAGGACAGGGGTATACTATGGCTACACCTTC,CASSSRTGVYYGYTF
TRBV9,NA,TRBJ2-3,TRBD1,TGTGCCAGCGGACAGGGGAAGATAGATACGCAGTATTTT,CASGQGKIDTQYF
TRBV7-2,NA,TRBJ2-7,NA,TGTGCCAGCTCAAAAGGGCCCGAGCAGTACTTC,CASSKGPEQYF
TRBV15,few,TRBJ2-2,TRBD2,TGTGCCACCAGCGAAAGAGCGGGAGGGCCCAGGACCGGGGAGCTGTTTTTT,CATSERAGGPRTGELFF
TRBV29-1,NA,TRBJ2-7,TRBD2,TGCAGCGTGCGTAGCGGGAGGGCCTTATTCTACGAGCAGTACTTC,CSVRSGRALFYEQYF
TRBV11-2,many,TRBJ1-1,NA,TGTGCCAGCAGCTTAGTTTACGGGAGTAACACTGAAGCTTTCTTT,CASSLVYGSNTEAFF
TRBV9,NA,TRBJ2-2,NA,TGTGCCAGCAGCGTAAGGGCAGAGACGAACACCGGGGAGCTGTTTTTT,CASSVRAETNTGELFF
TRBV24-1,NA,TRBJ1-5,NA,TGTGCCACCAGTGATCCTGACCCCAGGGGTGGGGGTGATCAGCCCCAGCATTTT,CATSDPDPRGGGDQPQHF
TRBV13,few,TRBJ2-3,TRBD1,TGTGCCAGCAGCTCGACAGGGGGCGAGGATACGCAGTATTTT,CASSSTGGEDTQYF
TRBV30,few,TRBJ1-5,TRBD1,TGTGCCTGGAGAGGACAGGGGTATAGCAATCAGCCCCAGCATTTT,CAWRGQGYSNQPQHF
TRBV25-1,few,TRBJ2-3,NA,TGTGCCACCCAACGGGAGAGGGCCACAGATACGCAGTATTTT,CATQRERATDTQYF
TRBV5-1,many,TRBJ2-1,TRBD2,TGCGCCAGCAGCGGACTAGCGGGAGGTGGTGAGCAGTTCTTC,CASSGLAGGGEQFF
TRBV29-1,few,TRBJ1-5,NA,TGCAGCGCGACGGACGTGAATAATCAGCCCCAGCATTTT,CSATDVNNQPQHF
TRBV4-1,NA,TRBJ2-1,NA,TGCGCCAGCAGCCAAGATGTGAGCCTAGGGAATGAGCAGTTCTTC,CASSQDVSLGNEQFF
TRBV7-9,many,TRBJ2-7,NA,TGTGCCAGCAGCTTAGTTTCGAGTTTTGAGCAGTACTTC,CASSLVSSFEQYF
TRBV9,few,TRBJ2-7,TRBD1,TGTGCCAGCAGCGTCGACGGGACAGGGCTTTGGTACGAGCAGTACTTC,CASSVDGTGLWYEQYF
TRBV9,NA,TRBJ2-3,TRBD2,TGTGCCAGCAGCGTACCGGGACTAGCGGGAGCAGATACGCAGTATTTT,CASSVPGLAGADTQYF
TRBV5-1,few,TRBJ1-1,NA,TGCGCCAGCAGCTCCTCGAAACTATCGAACACTGAAGCTTTCTTT,CASSSSKLSNTEAFF
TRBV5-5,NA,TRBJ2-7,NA,TGTGCCAGCAGCTCAATTCCAGGGGTCGGGAATACCTACGAGCAGTACTTC,CASSSIPGVGNTYEQYF
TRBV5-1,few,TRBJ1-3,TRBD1,TGCGCCAGCACCTTGACAGGGAAGGCGAGCTCTGGAAACACCATATATTTT,CASTLTGKASSGNTIYF
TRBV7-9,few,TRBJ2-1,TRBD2,TGTGCCAGCAGCCTCAGCGGGAGCATGGCCGATGAGCAGTTCTTC,CASSLSGSMADEQFF
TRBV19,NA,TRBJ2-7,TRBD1,TGTGCCAGTAGTCTCGGACAGGGGGTCCACGAGCAGTACTTC,CASSLGQGVHEQYF
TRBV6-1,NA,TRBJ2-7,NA,TGTGCCAGCAGTAAGGGGACGGTGCCGCGCGAGCAGTACTTC,CASSKGTVPREQYF
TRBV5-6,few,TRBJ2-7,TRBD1,TGTGCCAGCAGACCGACAAGGGACAGGGGGCTCTGGGAGCAGTACTTC,CASRPTRDRGLWEQYF
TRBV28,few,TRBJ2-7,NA,TGTGCCAGCAGTAAGATAGGCTACGAGCAGTACTTC,CASSKIGYEQYF
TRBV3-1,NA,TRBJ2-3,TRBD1,TGTGCCAGCAGCCCCCTTACAGGGGTGTGGGATACGCAGTATTTT,CASSPLTGVWDTQYF
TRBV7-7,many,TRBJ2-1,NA,TGTGCCAGCAGCTTGGGCTCCCCTAATGAGCAGTTCTTC,CASSLGSPNEQFF
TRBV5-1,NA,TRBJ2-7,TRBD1,TGCGCCAGCAGCAGGGGGACAGGGGAGGCCTACGAGCAGTACTTC,CASSRGTGEAYEQYF